This T cell receptor beta chain was sequenced during a study of shared clonotypes between healthy human individuals. About the study: Per-donor plates numbered three CD4 naive, three CD4 memory, two CD8 naive and one CD8 memory.

Naive CD8 cells comprised CD45RO-negative, CCR7-positively selected cells, excluding terminally differentiated effector memory CD45RA+ cells. The donors were adults (healthy and HIV-negative) with no recent acute infections or vaccinations. Adult Caucasians living in Nashville, Tennessee made up all of the donors. The assay was immunoSEQ multiplex PCR, and TCRdb's table has in-frame clones only and misses some. The sample records about 2 million clones, about 94% being singletons. After removal of 4 bases from V and 8 bases from J, the junction contained 12 bases not matched to a gene. Germline assignment: CDR1 LGHNA and CDR2 YSLEER. The CDR3 totals 16 residues.

The chain joins TRBV4-3 to TRBJ2-1; TRBD2 matches 9 bases. The origin of this receptor is a man aged 18 to 30 in good health. The sequenced material came from naive CD8+ T cells sorted from blood. CDR3 nucleotide sequence: TGCGCCAGCAGCCCTGTCCCTAGCGGGATGGGCTATGAGCAGTTCTTC. Translating it yields CASSPVPSGMGYEQFF.